This TCR beta chain was captured in a study of CD8 T cells in ankylosing spondylitis. Germline-derived CDR1 and CDR2 are MGHRA and YSYEKL. The CDR3 consists of 17 residues. Trimming left V 3 bases short and J 9 bases short, with 24 bases between. In regard to this clonotype: The antigen is undetermined.

TCRdb recomputed calls from the 5' RACE reads with MiXCR, one row per CDR3 protein. The sample contains 250,000 or so distinct CDR3 sequences, 15% to 20% of which appear only once. Study findings and constraints: Disease-associated clones were reportedly significantly overrepresented in matched ankylosing spondylitis synovial fluid. What seemed typical of ankylosing spondylitis blood was a TCR beta motif built from several highly homologous variants.

The chain combines TRBV4-1 with TRBJ2-1; unclear D gene. Sequencing was carried out using blood, either unsorted or a sorted T cell fraction (not recorded which). The sequence derives from a male donor with ankylosing spondylitis or in good health (not recorded which). CDR3 sequence: CASSHRHLSVLDCEQFF. As DNA, the CDR3 is TGCGCCAGCAGCCACCGTCATTTGTCGGTGCTAGATTGTGAGCAGTTCTTC.